The 17 T cell receptor beta chains below all came from one sample that was sequenced in a study of shared clonotypes between healthy human individuals (dated by TCRdb to about 2020). To prepare the library, the immunoSEQ multiplex PCR assay was applied. Not all clones reach the TCRdb copy of this immuneACCESS table, which keeps in-frame sequences only. Checked studies attribute under half of the gap to unresolved V genes and leave the rest unexplained. The sample table contains nearly 500,000 clones; only one count was recorded for less than 80% of them. Together, the top ten hold over 10% of the sample. Sequenced sample: PBMCs. The receptor source for this set is a woman between 40 and 50 years old in good health. Some clones in this sample may be carry-over from other donors' samples.

The chain employs TRBV29-1 and TRBJ2-1; TRBD2 matches at 8 bases. Losses at the gene ends were 5 bases for V and 5 bases for J; bases not matched to a gene: 5. CDR1 is SQVTM, CDR2 ANQGSEA, per germline. The CDR3 contains 13 residues. This chain's CDR3 is CSVQGLADNEQFF. In nucleotides, the CDR3 is TGCAGCGTTCAAGGACTAGCTGACAATGAGCAGTTCTTC.

This clone was counted once. The chain recombines TRBV27 with TRBJ1-2; 9 bases fit TRBD1. The V and J ends lost 5 bases and 2 bases, in that order; junction bases with no gene match: 6. Per the germline V gene, CDR1 is MNHEY and CDR2 is SMNVEV (reference sequence). The CDR3 covers 15 residues. The CDR3 nucleotides are TGTGCCAGCAGTCCGCGGACAGGGGCAAACTATGGCTACACCTTC. It encodes CASSPRTGANYGYTF.

The rearrangement joins TRBV9 to TRBJ2-5; 7 nucleotides match TRBD2. Germline trimming cut 3 bases from V and 4 bases from J; bases unmatched to any gene: 12. This CDR3 spans 16 amino acids. Per the germline V gene, CDR1 is SGDLS and CDR2 is YYNGEE. The CDR3 loop reads CASSAQLGTNRETQYF. The CDR3 region has the DNA TGTGCCAGCAGCGCGCAACTCGGGACTAACAGAGAGACCCAGTACTTC.

CDR3 in amino acids: CASSTPPAGDYNEQFF. Written as DNA, the CDR3 is TGTGCCAGTAGTACCCCCCCAGCGGGGGACTACAATGAGCAGTTCTTC. V usage is TRBV19 and J usage is TRBJ2-1; TRBD2 matches 8 bases. Germline V gives CDR1 LNHDA, CDR2 SQIVND (reference sequence). There are 16 residues in the CDR3. The ends lost 4 bases at V and 3 bases at J; junction bases unmatched: 8.

This chain links TRBV5-8 with TRBJ2-5; 7 bases map to TRBD1. J was trimmed by 1 base and V by 5 bases; bases with no gene match: 2. Germline V gene data show CDR1 as SGHTS and CDR2 as YDEGEE. The CDR3 sequence is 13 residues long. The CDR3 spells CASSWDSQETQYF. The DNA of the CDR3 is TGTGCCAGCAGTTGGGACAGCCAAGAGACCCAGTACTTC. Drawing the rest from reference TRBV5-8 and TRBJ2-5, the complete variable domain is EAGVTQSPTHLIKTRGQQATLRCSPISGHTSVYWYQQALGLGLQFLLWYDEGEERNRGNFPPRFSGRQFPNYSSELNVNALELEDSALYLCASSWDSQETQYFGPGTRLLVL.

Comments on this clone: A much larger clone sits a single nucleotide away, making a read error possible. The J gene is TRBJ2-7, the V gene TRBV27, with TRBD2 matching 9 bases. The CDR3 sequence is 15 residues long. Trimming cost V 5 bases and J 1 base; bases outside gene matches: 6. In germline, CDR1 is MNHEY, CDR2 SMNVEV (reference sequence). DNA for the CDR3: TGTGCCAGCAGTGCCGGGACTAGCTCTTCCTACGAGCAGTACTTC. This codes for CASSAGTSSSYEQYF.

This clone was counted only a few times. This sequence joins TRBV7-3 and TRBJ2-2; 12 bases line up with TRBD2. Looked up from germline, CDR1 is SGHTA and CDR2 is FQGTGA. The CDR3 length is 16 residues. Germline trimming cut 5 bases from V and 3 bases from J; bases unmatched to any gene: 4. The CDR3 region has the DNA TGTGCCAGCAGCCTGACTAGCGGGAGTGACACCGGGGAGCTGTTTTTT. The encoded protein is CASSLTSGSDTGELFF.

The chain employs TRBV7-2 and TRBJ2-3, with D possibly TRBD2 on 5 matching bases. Trimming removed 4 bases at V and 10 bases at J, with 15 bases between. This CDR3 contains 13 residues. Germline V CDR1 and CDR2: SGHTA, FQGNSA. CDR3: CASSYSTRVPQYF. CDR3 nucleotide sequence: TGTGCCAGCAGCTACTCTACTAGGGTTCCGCAGTATTTT.

About this clone: As the CDR3 is not closed by the conserved phenylalanine or tryptophan, this likely results from a read error. V gene TRBV6-6 combines with J gene TRBJ2-7, with D possibly called TRBD1 or TRBD2 (6 bases each). Germline V gene lookup returns CDR1 MNHNY and CDR2 SVGAGI (reference sequence). Trimming cost V 0 bases and J 5 bases, with 14 bases left between them. The CDR3 contains 15 residues. The CDR3 region has the DNA TGTGCCAGCAGTTACTCGACAGGCCGCGGGGACGAGCAGTACCTC. Translated, it gives CASSYSTGRGDEQYL.

The chain employs TRBV5-6 and TRBJ2-7; D is ambiguous. This CDR3 is 11 amino acids long. Germline CDR1 reads SGHDT; CDR2 reads YYEEEE. V lost 1 base, J lost 3 bases, and 2 bases lay in between. This CDR3 reads CASSLNYEQYF. The CDR3 DNA sequence: TGTGCCAGCAGCTTGAACTACGAGCAGTACTTC.

The V gene is TRBV5-8, the J gene TRBJ1-4; D not resolved. Germline V lookup: CDR1 SGHTS, CDR2 YDEGEE. V dropped 0 bases and J dropped 6 bases, with 9 bases sitting between them. The CDR3 is 14 residues long. The CDR3 here is CASSLGAVDEKLFF. In DNA form, the CDR3 reads TGTGCCAGCAGCTTGGGGGCGGTAGATGAAAAACTGTTTTTT.

The chain carries TRBV7-9 and TRBJ2-5; 8 bases align to TRBD2. The ends lost 0 bases at V and 5 bases at J; junction bases unmatched: 2. Germline V gene data show CDR1 as SEHNR and CDR2 as FQNEAQ (reference sequence). CDR3 length: 14 amino acids. CDR3 protein: CASSLAAGVETQYF. CDR3 coding DNA: TGTGCCAGCAGCTTAGCAGCGGGAGTTGAGACCCAGTACTTC.

Only a few counts were recorded for this clone. Other DNA sequences in the same sample also yield this CDR3. This chain connects TRBV4-2 to TRBJ2-5; TRBD2 is a possible D gene (6 bases). This CDR3 comprises 18 residues. CDR1 and CDR2 from the germline V gene are LGHNA and YNFKEQ. Trimming cost V 1 base and J 3 bases, with 21 bases left between them. CDR3 sequence: CASSQGSGSISNKETQYF. The CDR3 coding sequence is TGTGCCAGCAGCCAAGGTAGCGGAAGCATTTCGAATAAAGAGACCCAGTACTTC.

As concerns this clone: A far larger clone lies a single base away; this is likely a read error. The same CDR3 also results from other DNA sequences found in this sample. The CDR3 nucleotides are TGCGCCTGGAGTGTACTTAAGGGGGAGACCCAGTACTTC. Translated: CAWSVLKGETQYF. V gene TRBV30 combines with J gene TRBJ2-5; a weak D match, TRBD1 (5 bases). The CDR3 extends over 13 amino acids. CDR1 is GTSNPN, CDR2 SVGIG, per germline (reference sequence). Full variable domain (missing parts from reference TRBV30 and TRBJ2-5): SQTIHQWPATLVQPVGSPLSLECTVEGTSNPNLYWYRQAAGRGLQLLFYSVGIGQISSEVPQNLSASRPQDRQFILSSKKLLLSDSGFYLCAWSVLKGETQYFGPGTRLLVL.

The chain combines TRBV7-9 with TRBJ2-2; 11 nucleotides match TRBD2. CDR1 is SEHNR, CDR2 FQNEAQ, per germline (reference sequence). The V and J ends lost 4 bases and 4 bases, in that order; junction bases with no gene match: 5. The CDR3 is made up of 16 amino acids. This chain's CDR3 is CASSSVAGGPTGELFF. For the CDR3, the DNA is TGTGCCAGCAGCTCAGTAGCGGGAGGGCCCACCGGGGAGCTGTTTTTT.

This chain connects TRBV18 to TRBJ1-1; D gene uncertain. Trimming pared 3 bases from V and 2 bases from J, leaving 7 bases between. The CDR3 contains 13 residues. Germline loops: CDR1 KGHSH, CDR2 LQKENI. The CDR3 loop is CASSPDENTEAFF. Written as DNA, the CDR3 is TGTGCCAGCTCACCGGACGAAAACACTGAAGCTTTCTTT. The full variable domain, completed using reference TRBV18 and TRBJ1-1, is NAGVMQNPRHLVRRRGQEARLRCSPMKGHSHVYWYRQLPEEGLKFMVYLQKENIIDESGMPKERFSAEFPKEGPSILRIQQVVRGDSAAYFCASSPDENTEAFFGQGTRLTVV.

The chain has TRBV28 and TRBJ1-5; no clear D. Germline V gives CDR1 MDHEN, CDR2 SYDVKM. The V end lost 6 bases, the J end lost 7 bases, and 10 bases lay between the germline ends. The CDR3 spans 12 residues. The CDR3 spells CASRESTQPQHF. CDR3 nucleotide sequence: TGTGCCAGCAGAGAAAGTACCCAGCCCCAGCATTTT.